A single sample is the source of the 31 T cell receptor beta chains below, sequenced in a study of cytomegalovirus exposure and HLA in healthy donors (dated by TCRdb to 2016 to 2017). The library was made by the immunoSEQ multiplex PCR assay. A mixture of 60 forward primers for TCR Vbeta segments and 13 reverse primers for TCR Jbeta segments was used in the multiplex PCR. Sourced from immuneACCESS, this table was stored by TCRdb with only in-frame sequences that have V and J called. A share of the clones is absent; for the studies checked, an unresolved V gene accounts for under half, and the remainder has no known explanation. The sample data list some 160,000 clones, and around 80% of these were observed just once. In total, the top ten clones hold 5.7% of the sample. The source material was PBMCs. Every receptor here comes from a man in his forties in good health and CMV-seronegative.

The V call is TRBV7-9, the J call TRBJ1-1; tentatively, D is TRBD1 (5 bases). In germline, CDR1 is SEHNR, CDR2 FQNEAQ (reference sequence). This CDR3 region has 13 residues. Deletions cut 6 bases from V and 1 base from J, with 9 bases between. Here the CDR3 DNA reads TGTGCCAGCAGGCCCGGACAGAACACTGAAGCTTTCTTT. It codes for CASRPGQNTEAFF.

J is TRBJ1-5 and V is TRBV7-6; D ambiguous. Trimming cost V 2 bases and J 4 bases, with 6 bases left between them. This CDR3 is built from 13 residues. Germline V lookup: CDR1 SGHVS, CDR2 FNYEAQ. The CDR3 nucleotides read TGTGCCAGCAGCTTACGGGTAAATCAGCCCCAGCATTTT. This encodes CASSLRVNQPQHF. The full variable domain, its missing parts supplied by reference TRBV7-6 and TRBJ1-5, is GAGVSQSPRYKVTKRGQDVALRCDPISGHVSLYWYRQALGQGPEFLTYFNYEAQQDKSGLPNDRFSAERPEGSISTLTIQRTEQRDSAMYRCASSLRVNQPQHFGDGTRLSIL.

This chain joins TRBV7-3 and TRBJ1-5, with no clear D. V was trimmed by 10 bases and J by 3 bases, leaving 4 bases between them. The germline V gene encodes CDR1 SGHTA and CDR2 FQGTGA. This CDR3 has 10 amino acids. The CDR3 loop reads CANSNQPQHF. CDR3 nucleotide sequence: TGTGCCAACTCCAATCAGCCCCAGCATTTT. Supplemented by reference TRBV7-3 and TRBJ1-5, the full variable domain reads GAGVSQTPSNKVTEKGKYVELRCDPISGHTALYWYRQSLGQGPEFLIYFQGTGAADDSGLPNDRFFAVRPEGSVSTLKIQRTERGDSAVYLCANSNQPQHFGDGTRLSIL.

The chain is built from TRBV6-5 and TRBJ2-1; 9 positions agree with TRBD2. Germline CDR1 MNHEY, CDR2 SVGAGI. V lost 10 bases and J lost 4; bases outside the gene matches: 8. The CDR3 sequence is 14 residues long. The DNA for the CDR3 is TGTGCCAAAGAGGTAGCGGGGGCTTACAATGAGCAGTTCTTC. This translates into CAKEVAGAYNEQFF.

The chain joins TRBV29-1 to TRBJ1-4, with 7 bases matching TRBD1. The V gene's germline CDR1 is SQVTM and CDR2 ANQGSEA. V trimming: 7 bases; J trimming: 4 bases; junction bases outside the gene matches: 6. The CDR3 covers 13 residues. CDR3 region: CSAGDSLNEKLFF. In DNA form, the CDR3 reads TGCAGCGCCGGGGACAGCCTTAATGAAAAACTGTTTTTT.

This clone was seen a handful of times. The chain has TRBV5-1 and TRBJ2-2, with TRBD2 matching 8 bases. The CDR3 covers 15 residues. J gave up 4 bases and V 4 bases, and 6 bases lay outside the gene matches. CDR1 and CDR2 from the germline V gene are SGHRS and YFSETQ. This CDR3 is CASSVAGGPTGELFF. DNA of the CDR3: TGCGCCAGCAGCGTCGCGGGGGGCCCCACCGGGGAGCTGTTTTTT.

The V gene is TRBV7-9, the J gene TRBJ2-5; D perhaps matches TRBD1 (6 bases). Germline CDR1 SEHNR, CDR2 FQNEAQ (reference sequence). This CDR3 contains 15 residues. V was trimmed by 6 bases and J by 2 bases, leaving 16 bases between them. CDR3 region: CASSPLLGTQETQYF. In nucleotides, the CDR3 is TGTGCCAGCAGTCCTCTACTGGGGACACAAGAGACCCAGTACTTC.

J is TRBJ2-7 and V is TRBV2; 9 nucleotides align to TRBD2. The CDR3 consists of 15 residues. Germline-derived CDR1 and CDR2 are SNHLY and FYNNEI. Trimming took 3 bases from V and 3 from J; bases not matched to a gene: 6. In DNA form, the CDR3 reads TGTGCCAGCAGTGATGGCGGGAGGGGAAACTACGAGCAGTACTTC. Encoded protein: CASSDGGRGNYEQYF.

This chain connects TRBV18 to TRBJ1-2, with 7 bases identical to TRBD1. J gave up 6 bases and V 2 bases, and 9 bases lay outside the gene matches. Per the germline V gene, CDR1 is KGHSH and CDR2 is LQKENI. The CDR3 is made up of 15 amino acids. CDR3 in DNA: TGTGCCAGCTCACCATCTACAGGGGTGATGAATGGCTACACCTTC. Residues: CASSPSTGVMNGYTF.

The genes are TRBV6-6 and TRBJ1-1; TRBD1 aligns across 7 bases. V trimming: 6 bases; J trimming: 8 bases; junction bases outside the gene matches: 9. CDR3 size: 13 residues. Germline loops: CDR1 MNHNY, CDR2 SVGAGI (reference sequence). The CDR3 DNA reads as TGTGCCAGCAGACCGGGACAGTCACGGGAAGCTTTCTTT. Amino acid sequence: CASRPGQSREAFF.

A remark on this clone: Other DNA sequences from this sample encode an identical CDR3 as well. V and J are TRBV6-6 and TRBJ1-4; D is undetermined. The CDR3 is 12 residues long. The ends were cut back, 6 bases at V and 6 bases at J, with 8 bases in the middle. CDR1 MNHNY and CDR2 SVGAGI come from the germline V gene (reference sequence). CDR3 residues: CASRAGDEKLFF. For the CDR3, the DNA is TGTGCCAGCAGAGCCGGAGATGAAAAACTGTTTTTT.

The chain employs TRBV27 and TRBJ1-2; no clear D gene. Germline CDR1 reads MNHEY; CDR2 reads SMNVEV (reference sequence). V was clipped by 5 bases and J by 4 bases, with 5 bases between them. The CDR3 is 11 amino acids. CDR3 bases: TGTGCCAGCAGTCCAGGCTATGGCTACACCTTC. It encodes CASSPGYGYTF.

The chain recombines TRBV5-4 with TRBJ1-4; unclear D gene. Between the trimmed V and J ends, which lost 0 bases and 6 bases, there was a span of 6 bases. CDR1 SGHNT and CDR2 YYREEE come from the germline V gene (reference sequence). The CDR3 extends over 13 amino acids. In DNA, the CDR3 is TGTGCCAGCAGCTTGGGTCGGGATGAAAAACTGTTTTTT. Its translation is CASSLGRDEKLFF.

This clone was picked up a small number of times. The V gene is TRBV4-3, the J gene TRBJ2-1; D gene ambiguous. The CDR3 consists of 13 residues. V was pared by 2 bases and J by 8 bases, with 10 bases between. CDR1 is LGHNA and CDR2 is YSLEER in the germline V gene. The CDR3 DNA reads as TGCGCCAGCAGCCAATCCCGGAGCGATGAGCAGTTCTTC. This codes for CASSQSRSDEQFF.

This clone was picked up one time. CDR3 coding DNA: TGCAGCGCTCGGGGGTCCGGGGAGCTGTTTTTT. Translated: CSARGSGELFF. The chain carries TRBV29-1 and TRBJ2-2; the D gene is possibly TRBD2 (6 bases). V lost 7 bases, J lost 6 bases, and 9 bases lay in between. The V gene's germline CDR1 is SQVTM and CDR2 ANQGSEA. The CDR3 is 11 residues long.

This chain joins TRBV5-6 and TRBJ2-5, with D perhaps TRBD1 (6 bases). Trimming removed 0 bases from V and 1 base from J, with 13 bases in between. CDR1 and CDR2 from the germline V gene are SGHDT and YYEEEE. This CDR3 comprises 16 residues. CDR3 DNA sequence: TGTGCCAGCAGCTTGGCCGGCGAAGGGGGCCAAGAGACCCAGTACTTC. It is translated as CASSLAGEGGQETQYF.

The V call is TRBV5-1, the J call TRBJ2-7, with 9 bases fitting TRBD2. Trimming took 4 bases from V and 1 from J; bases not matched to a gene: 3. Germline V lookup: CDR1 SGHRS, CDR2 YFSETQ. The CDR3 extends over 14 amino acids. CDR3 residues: CASSVAGVSYEQYF. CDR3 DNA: TGCGCCAGCAGCGTAGCGGGGGTTTCCTACGAGCAGTACTTC.

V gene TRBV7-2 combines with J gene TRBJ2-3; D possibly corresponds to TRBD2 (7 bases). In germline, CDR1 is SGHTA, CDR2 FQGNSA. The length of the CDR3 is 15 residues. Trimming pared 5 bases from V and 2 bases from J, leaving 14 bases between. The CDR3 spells CASSRDAGATDTQYF. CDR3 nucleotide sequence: TGTGCCAGCAGCAGAGACGCGGGGGCCACAGATACGCAGTATTTT. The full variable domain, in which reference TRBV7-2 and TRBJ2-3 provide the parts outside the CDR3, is GAGVSQSPSNKVTEKGKDVELRCDPISGHTALYWYRQSLGQGLEFLIYFQGNSAPDKSGLPSDRFSAERTGGSVSTLTIQRTQQEDSAVYLCASSRDAGATDTQYFGPGTRLTVL.

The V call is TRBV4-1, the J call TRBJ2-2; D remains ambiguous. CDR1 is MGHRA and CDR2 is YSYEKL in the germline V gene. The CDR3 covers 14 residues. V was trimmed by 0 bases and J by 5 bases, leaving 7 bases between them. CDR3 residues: CASSQDLPTGELFF. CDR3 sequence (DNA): TGCGCCAGCAGCCAAGATCTCCCGACCGGGGAGCTGTTTTTT.

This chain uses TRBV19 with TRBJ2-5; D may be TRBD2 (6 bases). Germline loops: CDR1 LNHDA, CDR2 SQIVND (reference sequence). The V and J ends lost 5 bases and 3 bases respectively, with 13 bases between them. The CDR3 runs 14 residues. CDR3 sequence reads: CASSAVGRKETQYF. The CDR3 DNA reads TGTGCCAGTAGTGCCGTCGGGAGAAAAGAGACCCAGTACTTC.

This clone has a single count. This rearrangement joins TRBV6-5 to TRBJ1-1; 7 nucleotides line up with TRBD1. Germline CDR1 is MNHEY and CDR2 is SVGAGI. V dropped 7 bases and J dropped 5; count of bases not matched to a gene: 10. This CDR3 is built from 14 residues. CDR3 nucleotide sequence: TGTGCCAGCACGGCAACAGGGGTTTCGACTGAAGCTTTCTTT. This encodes CASTATGVSTEAFF.

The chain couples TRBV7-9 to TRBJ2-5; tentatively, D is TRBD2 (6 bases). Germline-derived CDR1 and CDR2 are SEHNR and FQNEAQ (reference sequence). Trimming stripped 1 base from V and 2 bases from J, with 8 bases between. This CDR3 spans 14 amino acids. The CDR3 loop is CASSLGEVQETQYF. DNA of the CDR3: TGTGCCAGCAGCTTAGGGGAGGTACAAGAGACCCAGTACTTC.

The CDR3 here is CASSQDVSGRGNEQFF. CDR3 sequence (DNA): TGCGCCAGCAGCCAAGATGTCAGCGGGAGAGGGAATGAGCAGTTCTTC. The rearrangement joins TRBV4-3 to TRBJ2-1, with TRBD2 matching 8 bases. Germline V gives CDR1 LGHNA, CDR2 YSLEER. J lost 7 bases, V lost 0 bases, and 8 bases had no gene match. The CDR3 is 16 residues long.

The CDR3 coding sequence is TGCGCCAGCAGTGATTCTAAGCGAGGTGAAGCTTTCTTT. It translates to CASSDSKRGEAFF. This chain uses TRBV10-2 with TRBJ1-1, with D hard to call. CDR1 and CDR2 (germline): WSHSY, SAAADI. Trimming stripped 3 bases from V and 7 bases from J, with 12 bases between. This CDR3 region has 13 residues.

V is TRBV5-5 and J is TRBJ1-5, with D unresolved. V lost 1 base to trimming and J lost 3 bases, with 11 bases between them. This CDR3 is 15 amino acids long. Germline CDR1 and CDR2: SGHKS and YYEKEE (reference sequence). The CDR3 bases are TGTGCCAGCAGCTTGTCACCGGTCCCCAATCAGCCCCAGCATTTT. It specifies CASSLSPVPNQPQHF.

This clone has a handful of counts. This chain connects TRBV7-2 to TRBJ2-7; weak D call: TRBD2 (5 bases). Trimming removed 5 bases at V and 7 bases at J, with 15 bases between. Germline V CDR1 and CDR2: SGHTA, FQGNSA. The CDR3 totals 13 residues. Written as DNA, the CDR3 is TGTGCCAGCAGCCTTGCGGGTGCCTTAGAGCAGTACTTC. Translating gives CASSLAGALEQYF.

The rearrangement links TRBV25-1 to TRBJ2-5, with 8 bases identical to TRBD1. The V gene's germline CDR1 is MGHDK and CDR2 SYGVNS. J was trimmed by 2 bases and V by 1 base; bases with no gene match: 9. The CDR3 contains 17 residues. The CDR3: CASSELREDRGQETQYF. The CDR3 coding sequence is TGTGCCAGCAGTGAATTAAGGGAAGACAGGGGTCAAGAGACCCAGTACTTC.

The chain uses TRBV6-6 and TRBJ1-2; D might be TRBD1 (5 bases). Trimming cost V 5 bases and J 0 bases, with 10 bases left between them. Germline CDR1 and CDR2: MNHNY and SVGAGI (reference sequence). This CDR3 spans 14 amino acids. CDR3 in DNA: TGTGCCAGCAGTGGGTTAGGGGCTAACTATGGCTACACCTTC. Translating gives CASSGLGANYGYTF.

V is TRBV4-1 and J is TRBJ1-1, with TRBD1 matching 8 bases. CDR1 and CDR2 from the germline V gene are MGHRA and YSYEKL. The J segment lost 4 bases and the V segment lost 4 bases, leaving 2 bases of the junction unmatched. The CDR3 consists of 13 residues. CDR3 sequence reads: CASSPTGGTEAFF. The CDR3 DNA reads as TGCGCCAGCAGCCCCACAGGGGGCACTGAAGCTTTCTTT.

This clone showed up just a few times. DNA for the CDR3: TGTGCCAGTAGTATAGATCTCTTAACAGGAGGGAGAGAGACCCAGTACTTC. Protein product: CASSIDLLTGGRETQYF. The chain couples TRBV19 to TRBJ2-5; perhaps TRBD2 as D (6 bases). The CDR3 has 17 residues. Germline values: CDR1 LNHDA, CDR2 SQIVND (reference sequence). Trimming removed 0 bases at V and 4 bases at J, with 18 bases between.

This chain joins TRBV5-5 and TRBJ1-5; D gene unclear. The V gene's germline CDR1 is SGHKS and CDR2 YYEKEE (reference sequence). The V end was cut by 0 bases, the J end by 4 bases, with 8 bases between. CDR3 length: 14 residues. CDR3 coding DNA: TGTGCCAGCAGCTTGGTGCGTGTAAATCAGCCCCAGCATTTT. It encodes CASSLVRVNQPQHF.